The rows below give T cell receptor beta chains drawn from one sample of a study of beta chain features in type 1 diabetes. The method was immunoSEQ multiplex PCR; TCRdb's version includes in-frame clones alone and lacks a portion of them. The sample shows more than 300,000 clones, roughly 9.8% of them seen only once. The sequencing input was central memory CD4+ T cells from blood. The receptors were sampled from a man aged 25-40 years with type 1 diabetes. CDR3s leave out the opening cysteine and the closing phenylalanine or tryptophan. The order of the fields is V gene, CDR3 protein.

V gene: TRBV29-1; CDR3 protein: SVGQGAQPQH
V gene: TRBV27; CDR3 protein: ASRPWGTSTDTQY
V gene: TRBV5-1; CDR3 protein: ASKLAGGPEDTQY
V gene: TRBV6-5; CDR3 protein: ASSERENQPQH
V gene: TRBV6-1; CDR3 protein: ASYKDRRNTEAF
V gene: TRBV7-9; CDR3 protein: ASSSKTGEETQY
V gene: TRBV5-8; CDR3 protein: ASSLQGRSRLRGYT
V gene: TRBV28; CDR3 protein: ASSPGTLSNQPQH
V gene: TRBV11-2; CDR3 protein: ASSAGLAGAQQF
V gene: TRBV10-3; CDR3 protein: AISSDRGPDTQY
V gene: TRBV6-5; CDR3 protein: ASSYSGTGQYEQY
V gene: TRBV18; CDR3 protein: ASSPGQGNSPLH
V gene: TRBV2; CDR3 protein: ASSAGQAPYEQY
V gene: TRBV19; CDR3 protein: ASSPRTTLYSYEQY
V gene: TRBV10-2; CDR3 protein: ASSGSAGGEFSDTQY
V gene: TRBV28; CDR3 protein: ASSPLTYEQY
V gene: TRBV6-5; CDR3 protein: ASSLLTGWEYNEQF
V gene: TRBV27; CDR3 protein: ASSLGGKNIQY
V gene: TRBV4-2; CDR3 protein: ASSQGAGDNQPQH
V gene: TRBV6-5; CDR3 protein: ASSYEGRSTQY
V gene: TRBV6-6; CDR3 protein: ASRGNQPQH
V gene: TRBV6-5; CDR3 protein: ASSYRARLSYNEQF
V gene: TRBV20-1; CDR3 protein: SVRGTEAF
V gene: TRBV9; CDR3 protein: ASSVGLAGGPRDNEQF
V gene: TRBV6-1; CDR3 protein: ASSAGQIGGQPQH
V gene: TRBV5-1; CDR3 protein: ASTGTAYGYT
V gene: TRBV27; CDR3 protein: ASRHRDFLLRNIYSGNTIY
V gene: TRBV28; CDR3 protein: ASRVGDGYT
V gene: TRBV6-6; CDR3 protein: ASSAGTGGRDEQF
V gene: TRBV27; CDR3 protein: ASSPGGRYDGYT
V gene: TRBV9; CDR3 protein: ASSVAQREAMETQY
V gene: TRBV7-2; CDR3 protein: ASSLAHGGPLYTGELF
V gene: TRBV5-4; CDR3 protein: ASSENNQETQY
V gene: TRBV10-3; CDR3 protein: ASKGQGRNTEAF
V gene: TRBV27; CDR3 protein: ASRYVGLVPTGELF
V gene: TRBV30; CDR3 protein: AWSVGAGSGNTIY
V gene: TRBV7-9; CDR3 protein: ASGSGRAYEQY
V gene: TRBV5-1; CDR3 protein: ASSLLGQGSTGELF
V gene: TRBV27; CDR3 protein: ASSSRTSGNSGQY
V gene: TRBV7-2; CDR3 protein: ASSLGMTTDRISYT
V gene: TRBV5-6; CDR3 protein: ASAGALAGAGNEQY
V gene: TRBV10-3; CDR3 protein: AIGRQGANTGELF
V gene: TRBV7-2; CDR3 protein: ASRSRSGGGTDTQY